The present TCR beta chain was sequenced within a study of blood T cells in healthy people across ages (dated by TCRdb to the mid-2010s). Study-level background: In model experiments, template switching captured roughly one uniquely barcoded TCR beta cDNA molecule for every two T cells. To track age-related changes in TCR beta repertoire diversity, the study relied on deep sequencing normalized with unique cDNA molecular identifiers. To avoid experimental bias, donors of different ages were randomly spread across the sequencing lanes. The donors were divided into four age groups: young (average roughly 15 years), middle-aged (roughly 42), aged (about 60) and long-lived (82). The study analyzed two additional independent replicas of 1 million unique cDNA reads from the same blood draw for two donors, one aged 18 to 29 and one aged 80 or older. The full study reports these points: A strong correlation was found between observed TCR beta diversity and the percentage of naive T cells measured by flow cytometry. Compared with the aged group, the long-lived group had more naive CD4+ T cells, fewer expanded clones and increased TCR diversity, a pattern suggesting age selection. Because donor CMV infection status was unknown, age-related changes in expanded clonotypes were potentially confounded. Estimates of total diversity based on one million sequenced T cells were regarded as lower bounds and as underestimates. Bulk unsorted PBMC profiling prevented conclusive comparison of naive and antigen-experienced compartments. Observed TCR beta diversity per million T cells fell roughly linearly with age, and a significant reduction was already apparent by age about 36.

Libraries were constructed by 5' RACE. This sample was sequenced with an Illumina HiSeq 2500. A second PCR of roughly 7 to 11 cycles was performed with a sample-barcoded 5' primer and a J-beta primer mix. A template-switch 5' adaptor carrying 12 random nucleotides introduced a unique molecular identifier onto each TCR beta cDNA molecule. Each sample yielded at least 2.5 million CDR3-containing paired-end reads. First-strand cDNA synthesis was performed from all RNA using the Mint cDNA synthesis kit, with priming by a TRBC-specific oligonucleotide. Following uracil-DNA glycosylase treatment, a first 18-cycle PCR with universal primers M1SS and BC2_uni_R was performed on all cDNA. Regarding the original processing steps: Normalization of each sample was performed by random selection of 1 million high-quality reads, each carrying a distinct molecular identifier. Reads with shared molecular identifiers were discarded instead of being binned into consensus sequences. MiTCR, set to a Q25 quality threshold and the strictest error-elimination algorithm, was used for CDR3 identification, clonotype clustering and error correction. A nonparametric unseen species model with Euler transformation was used to estimate a lower bound on total TCR beta diversity. In TCRdb, the public reads were trimmed at Q25 with fastp and aligned with MiXCR, with productive beta chains retained. Rows are combined by CDR3 protein, so each entry shows the most common genes and DNA. None of the V and J calls come from the authors' own analysis; TCRdb made them. A total of 730,000 or so distinct CDR3 sequences appear in this sample, 40% to 45% of them only once. In total, the top ten clones hold 30% of the sample.

Points on this clonotype: Its recognized antigen is unknown. No base quality values were provided; no much bigger clone lies one nucleotide off.

The roughly 39 donors, aged about 6 to 100 years, were systemically healthy Caucasian individuals from Russia. Each donor gave ten milliliters of peripheral blood, collected into EDTA-treated Vacutainer tubes. PBMCs were isolated by Ficoll-Paque density-gradient centrifugation, with at least 6 million obtained per sample. Total RNA, at least 5.5 micrograms per sample, was extracted from PBMCs with Trizol reagent. For every donor, flow cytometry on a PBMC aliquot measured the percentage of naive CD45RAhigh/CD27high T cells. From cysteine to phenylalanine, the CDR3 is 15 amino acids long. Only the CDR3 DNA is retained, 45 bases long and in frame from the first base. CDR1 is given as LGHDT and CDR2 as YNNKEL, both from the germline V gene (reference sequence). V loses 1 base of germline sequence and J loses 2 bases, and the interval between the two ends is 9 bases.

The chain employs TRBV3-1 and TRBJ2-1, with no D gene named confidently. The clonotype comes from a man older than 75 in good health. The sequencing sample was made of blood. In nucleotides, the sequence is TGTGCCAGCAGCCAAGGACCCTTAGCCTACAATGAGCAGTTCTTC. Its protein product is CASSQGPLAYNEQFF.